Listed below are T cell receptor beta chains from one sample, sequenced in a study of cytotoxic CD8 clonotypes in ibrutinib-treated CLL. Libraries were prepared by immunoSEQ multiplex PCR; TCRdb keeps only in-frame clonotypes and omits some of them. Altogether around 70,000 clones are present, approximately 90% being singletons, with the ten largest covering 3.1%. The input for sequencing was PBMCs, taken after 12 months of ibrutinib treatment. These receptors were obtained from a human donor with chronic lymphocytic leukemia. Each CDR3 is given with its conserved first and last residue.

v_call: TRBV9; cdr3_aa: CASSPTAPGVHGVLTF
v_call: TRBV19; cdr3_aa: CASTPGGAETQYF
v_call: TRBV27; cdr3_aa: CASSQDRDYIIYEQFF
v_call: TRBV27; cdr3_aa: CASSSQGSFSYEQYF
v_call: TRBV28; cdr3_aa: CASSTRQESGQPQHF
v_call: TRBV7-7; cdr3_aa: CASSLGQGMGTDTQYF
v_call: TRBV6-5; cdr3_aa: CASSYGGELFF
v_call: TRBV7-3; cdr3_aa: CASSFGSRNTGELFF
v_call: TRBV2; cdr3_aa: CASNEEQAGELFF
v_call: TRBV6-5; cdr3_aa: CASSPVYSGNTIYF